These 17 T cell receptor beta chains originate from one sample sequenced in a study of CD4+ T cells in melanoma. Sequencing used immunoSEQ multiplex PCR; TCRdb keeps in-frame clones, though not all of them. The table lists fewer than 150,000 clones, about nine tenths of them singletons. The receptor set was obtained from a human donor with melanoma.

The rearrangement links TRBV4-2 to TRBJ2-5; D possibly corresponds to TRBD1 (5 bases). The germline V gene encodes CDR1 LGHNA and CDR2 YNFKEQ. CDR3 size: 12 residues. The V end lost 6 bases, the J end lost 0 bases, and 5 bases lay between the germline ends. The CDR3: CASRTDQETQYF. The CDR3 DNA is TGTGCCAGCAGGACAGACCAAGAGACCCAGTACTTC.

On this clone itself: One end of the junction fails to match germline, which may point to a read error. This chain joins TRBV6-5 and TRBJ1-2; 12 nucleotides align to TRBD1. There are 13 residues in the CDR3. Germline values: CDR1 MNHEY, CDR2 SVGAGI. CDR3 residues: CASSRGTGGVRAF. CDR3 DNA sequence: TGTGCCAGCAGTCGTGGGACAGGGGGCGTTAGGGCCTTC.

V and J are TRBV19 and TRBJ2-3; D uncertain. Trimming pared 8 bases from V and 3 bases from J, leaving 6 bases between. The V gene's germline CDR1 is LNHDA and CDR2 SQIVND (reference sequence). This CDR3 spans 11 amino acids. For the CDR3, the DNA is TGTGCCAGTTTGTTGACAGATACGCAGTATTTT. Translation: CASLLTDTQYF.

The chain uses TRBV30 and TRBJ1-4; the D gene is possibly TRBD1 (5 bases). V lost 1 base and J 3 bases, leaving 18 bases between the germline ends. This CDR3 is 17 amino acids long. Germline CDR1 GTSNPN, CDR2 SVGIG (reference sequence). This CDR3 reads CAWSGGVAQPSNEKLFF. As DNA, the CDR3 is TGTGCCTGGAGTGGGGGGGTGGCACAACCCTCTAATGAAAAACTGTTTTTT.

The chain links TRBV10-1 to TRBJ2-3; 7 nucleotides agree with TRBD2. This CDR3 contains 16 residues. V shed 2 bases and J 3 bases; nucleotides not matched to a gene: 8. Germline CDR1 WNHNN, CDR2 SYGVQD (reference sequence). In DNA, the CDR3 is TGCGCCAGCAGTGAGGGCTCGGGGGGTCGAACAGATACGCAGTATTTT. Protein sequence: CASSEGSGGRTDTQYF.

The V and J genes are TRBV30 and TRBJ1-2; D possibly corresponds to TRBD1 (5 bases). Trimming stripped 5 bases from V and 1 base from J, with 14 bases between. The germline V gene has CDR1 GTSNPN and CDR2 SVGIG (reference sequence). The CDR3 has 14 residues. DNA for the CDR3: TGTGCCTGGCTTCTCGGGGGGGTTAACTATGGCTACACCTTC. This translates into CAWLLGGVNYGYTF.

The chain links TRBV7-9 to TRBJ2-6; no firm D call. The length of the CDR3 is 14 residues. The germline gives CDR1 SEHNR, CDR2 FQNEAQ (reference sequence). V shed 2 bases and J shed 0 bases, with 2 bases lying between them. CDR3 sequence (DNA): TGTGCCAGCAGCTTAAACTCTGGGGCCAACGTCCTGACTTTC. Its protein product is CASSLNSGANVLTF.

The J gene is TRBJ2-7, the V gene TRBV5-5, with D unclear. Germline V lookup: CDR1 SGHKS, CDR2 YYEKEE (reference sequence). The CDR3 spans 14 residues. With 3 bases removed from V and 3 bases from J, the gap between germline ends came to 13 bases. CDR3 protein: CASSWAVTLYEQYF. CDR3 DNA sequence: TGTGCCAGCAGCTGGGCTGTTACCCTCTACGAGCAGTACTTC.

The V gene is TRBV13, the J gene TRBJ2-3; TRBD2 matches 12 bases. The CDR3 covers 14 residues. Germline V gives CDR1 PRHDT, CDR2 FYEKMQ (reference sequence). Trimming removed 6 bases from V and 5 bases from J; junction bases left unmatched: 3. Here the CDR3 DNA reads TGTGCCAGCAGGTCTAGCGGGGGGGGAGATACGCAGTATTTT. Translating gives CASRSSGGGDTQYF.

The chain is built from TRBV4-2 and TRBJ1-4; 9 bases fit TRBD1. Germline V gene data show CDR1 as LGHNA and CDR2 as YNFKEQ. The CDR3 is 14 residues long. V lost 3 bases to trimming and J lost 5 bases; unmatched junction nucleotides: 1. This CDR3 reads CASSQTGGNEKLFF. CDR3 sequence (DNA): TGTGCCAGCAGCCAGACAGGGGGGAATGAAAAACTGTTTTTT.

Written as DNA, the CDR3 is TGTGCCAGAAGCTTGCTAGCGGGGGAGGGCAATGAGCAGTTCTTC. Translating gives CARSLLAGEGNEQFF. The genes are TRBV5-3 and TRBJ2-1; the match to TRBD2 covers 10 bases. TRBV5-3 is an ORF for which the function is uncertain. The V gene end was trimmed by 1 base and the J gene end by 6 bases; junction bases not matched to a gene: 4. The CDR3 has 15 amino acids.

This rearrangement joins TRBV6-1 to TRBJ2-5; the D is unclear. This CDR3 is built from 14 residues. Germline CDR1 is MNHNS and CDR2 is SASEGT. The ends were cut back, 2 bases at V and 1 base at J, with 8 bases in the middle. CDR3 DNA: TGTGCCAGCAGTGAAAGGTACAGCCAAGAGACCCAGTACTTC. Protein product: CASSERYSQETQYF.

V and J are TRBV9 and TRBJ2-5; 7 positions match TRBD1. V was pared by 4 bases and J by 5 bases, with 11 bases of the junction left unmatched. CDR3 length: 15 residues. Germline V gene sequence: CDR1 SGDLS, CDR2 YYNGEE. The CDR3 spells CASSPRGQSVETQYF. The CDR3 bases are TGTGCCAGCAGCCCTCGGGGACAGTCCGTGGAGACCCAGTACTTC.

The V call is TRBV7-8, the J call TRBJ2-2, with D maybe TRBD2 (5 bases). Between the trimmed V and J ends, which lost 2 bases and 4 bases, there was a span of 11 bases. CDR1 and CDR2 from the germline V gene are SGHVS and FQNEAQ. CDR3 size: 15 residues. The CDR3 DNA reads TGTGCCAGCAGCTTATGGGAGAGGAGCACCGGGGAGCTGTTTTTT. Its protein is CASSLWERSTGELFF.

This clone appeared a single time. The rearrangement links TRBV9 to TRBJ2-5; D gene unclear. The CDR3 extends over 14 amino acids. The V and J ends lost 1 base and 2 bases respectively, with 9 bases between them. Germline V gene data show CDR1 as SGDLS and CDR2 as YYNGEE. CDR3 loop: CASSVSNRQETQYF. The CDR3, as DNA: TGTGCCAGCAGCGTAAGCAACAGACAAGAGACCCAGTACTTC.

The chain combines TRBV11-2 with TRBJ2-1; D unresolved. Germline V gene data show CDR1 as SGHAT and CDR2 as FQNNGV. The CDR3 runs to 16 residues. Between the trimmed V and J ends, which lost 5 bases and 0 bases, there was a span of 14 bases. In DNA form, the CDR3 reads TGTGCCAGCAGCCCATTATCCGGTTTCTCCTACAATGAGCAGTTCTTC. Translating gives CASSPLSGFSYNEQFF.

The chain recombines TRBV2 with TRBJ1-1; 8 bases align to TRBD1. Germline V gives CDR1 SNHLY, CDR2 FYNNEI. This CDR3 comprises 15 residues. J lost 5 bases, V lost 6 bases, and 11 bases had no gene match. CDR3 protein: CASSVYGQGVTEAFF. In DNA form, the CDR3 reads TGTGCCAGCAGCGTATATGGACAGGGTGTTACTGAAGCTTTCTTT.